The rows below give T cell receptor beta chains drawn from one sample of a study of neurological immune-mediated disorders. TCRdb reanalysed the 5' RACE reads using MiXCR and keeps one entry per CDR3 protein. This table holds approximately 59,000 distinct CDR3 sequences, around 5% found once. The sample taken for sequencing was PBMCs. Receptors originate from a human donor with multiple sclerosis. The donor label of this sample is uncertain. CDR3s include the opening cysteine and the closing phenylalanine or tryptophan. D genes are given only for firm matches. Where a row states a size, it is once, few, many or the class of an expanded clone; other rows omit it.

d_gene: .; j_gene: TRBJ2-7; v_gene: TRBV20-1; abundance: .; CDR3nt: TGCAGTGCTAGCCCCAAGATTATACCCTACGAGCAGTACTTC; CDR3aa: CSASPKIIPYEQYF
d_gene: .; j_gene: TRBJ2-1; v_gene: TRBV5-1; abundance: many; CDR3nt: TGCGCCAGCAGCCCCCGGGGGGCTTCCTACAATGAGCAGTTCTTC; CDR3aa: CASSPRGASYNEQFF
d_gene: .; j_gene: TRBJ1-4; v_gene: TRBV10-3; abundance: many; CDR3nt: TGTGCCATCAGAGCTGGGGCGACTAATGAAAAACTGTTTTTT; CDR3aa: CAIRAGATNEKLFF
d_gene: .; j_gene: TRBJ2-5; v_gene: TRBV5-1; abundance: many; CDR3nt: TGCGCCAGCAGCCACGGAGGGATAAAAGAGACCCAGTACTTC; CDR3aa: CASSHGGIKETQYF
d_gene: TRBD1; j_gene: TRBJ2-5; v_gene: TRBV20-1; abundance: many; CDR3nt: TGCAGTGCTGAAGGGACAGAACAAGAGACCCAGTACTTC; CDR3aa: CSAEGTEQETQYF
d_gene: .; j_gene: TRBJ2-3; v_gene: TRBV9; abundance: many; CDR3nt: TGTGCCAGCAGCGTAGAGGATAGAGTGGGAACGCAGTATTTT; CDR3aa: CASSVEDRVGTQYF
d_gene: .; j_gene: TRBJ1-5; v_gene: TRBV4-1; abundance: few; CDR3nt: TGCGCCAGCAGCCCTCGAGAAGGACAAAATCAGCCCCAGCATTTT; CDR3aa: CASSPREGQNQPQHF
d_gene: .; j_gene: TRBJ1-2; v_gene: TRBV4-1; abundance: many; CDR3nt: TGCGCCAGCAGCCAAGGCTCACAGGACCCTAACTATGGCTACACCTTC; CDR3aa: CASSQGSQDPNYGYTF
d_gene: TRBD2; j_gene: TRBJ2-1; v_gene: TRBV20-1; abundance: many; CDR3nt: TGCAGTGCTCCGGGACTAGCGGTTTCTAGCTCCTACAATGAGCAGTTCTTC; CDR3aa: CSAPGLAVSSSYNEQFF
d_gene: .; j_gene: TRBJ2-2; v_gene: TRBV7-8; abundance: many; CDR3nt: TGTGCCAGCAGCTTATTATACACCGGGGAGCTGTTTTTT; CDR3aa: CASSLLYTGELFF
d_gene: .; j_gene: TRBJ1-6; v_gene: TRBV7-3; abundance: many; CDR3nt: TGTGCCAGCTGCCTGGCCAGGGATTCACCCCTCCACTTT; CDR3aa: CASCLARDSPLHF
d_gene: TRBD1; j_gene: TRBJ2-2; v_gene: TRBV9; abundance: many; CDR3nt: TGTGCCAGCAGGTCTGACAGGGCCACCGGGGAGCTGTTTTTT; CDR3aa: CASRSDRATGELFF
d_gene: TRBD1; j_gene: TRBJ1-5; v_gene: TRBV25-1; abundance: many; CDR3nt: TGTGCCAGCAGTGTGGGACAGAGCAATCAGCCCCAGCATTTT; CDR3aa: CASSVGQSNQPQHF
d_gene: .; j_gene: TRBJ1-5; v_gene: TRBV7-8; abundance: many; CDR3nt: TGTGCCAGCAGTAAATCTAACCGGCCAAATAGCAATCAGCCCCAGCATTTT; CDR3aa: CASSKSNRPNSNQPQHF
d_gene: TRBD1; j_gene: TRBJ2-2; v_gene: TRBV14; abundance: many; CDR3nt: TGTGCCAGCCGAGGACAGGTTTACACCGGGGAGCTGTTTTTT; CDR3aa: CASRGQVYTGELFF
d_gene: .; j_gene: TRBJ1-3; v_gene: TRBV6-5; abundance: many; CDR3nt: TGTGCCAGCAGTTACTCGGGGGGAAACACCATATATTTT; CDR3aa: CASSYSGGNTIYF
d_gene: .; j_gene: TRBJ2-3; v_gene: TRBV11-2; abundance: many; CDR3nt: TGTGCCAGCAGCTTAACGTGGCGGACCACTAGCACAGATACGCAGTATTTT; CDR3aa: CASSLTWRTTSTDTQYF
d_gene: .; j_gene: TRBJ2-2; v_gene: TRBV20-1; abundance: many; CDR3nt: TGCAGTGCTAGAGGGACCGAGACCGGGGAGCTGTTTTTT; CDR3aa: CSARGTETGELFF
d_gene: .; j_gene: TRBJ2-7; v_gene: TRBV3-1; abundance: many; CDR3nt: TGTGCCAGCAGCCCCTCGGGGGCGGGGGCCTCAGGCGAGCAGTACTTC; CDR3aa: CASSPSGAGASGEQYF
d_gene: .; j_gene: TRBJ2-3; v_gene: TRBV28; abundance: many; CDR3nt: TGTGCCAGCAGTTTCACGCTACCCAGCACAGATACGCAGTATTTT; CDR3aa: CASSFTLPSTDTQYF
d_gene: .; j_gene: TRBJ1-1; v_gene: TRBV15; abundance: many; CDR3nt: TGTGCCACCAGCAGAGCTGGGGTGAACACTGAAGCTTTCTTT; CDR3aa: CATSRAGVNTEAFF
d_gene: TRBD2; j_gene: TRBJ2-1; v_gene: TRBV10-3; abundance: many; CDR3nt: TGTGCCATCAGGCTAGCGGAGTACAATGAGCAGTTCTTC; CDR3aa: CAIRLAEYNEQFF
d_gene: .; j_gene: TRBJ1-2; v_gene: TRBV4-1; abundance: many; CDR3nt: TGCGCCAGCAGCGACGGACAATCTAACTATGGCTACACCTTC; CDR3aa: CASSDGQSNYGYTF
d_gene: .; j_gene: TRBJ2-1; v_gene: TRBV10-1; abundance: .; CDR3nt: TGCGCCAGCAGTGAGGGGGGCTACAATGAGCAGTTCTTC; CDR3aa: CASSEGGYNEQFF
d_gene: TRBD1; j_gene: TRBJ2-1; v_gene: TRBV5-5; abundance: .; CDR3nt: TGTGCCAGCAGCTTGTGGGACAGCAATGAGCAGTTCTTC; CDR3aa: CASSLWDSNEQFF
d_gene: .; j_gene: TRBJ2-7; v_gene: TRBV20-1; abundance: many; CDR3nt: TGCAGTGCTAGGGACAGCCGAGGGTCCGACGAGCAGTACTTC; CDR3aa: CSARDSRGSDEQYF
d_gene: .; j_gene: TRBJ2-3; v_gene: TRBV11-2; abundance: many; CDR3nt: TGTGCCAGCAGCCCTACTTCTACGCAGTATTTT; CDR3aa: CASSPTSTQYF
d_gene: .; j_gene: TRBJ1-6; v_gene: TRBV15; abundance: many; CDR3nt: TGTGCCACCAGCACCCCAGGCGGGTTTGGTTCACCCCTCCACTTT; CDR3aa: CATSTPGGFGSPLHF
d_gene: .; j_gene: TRBJ2-5; v_gene: TRBV20-1; abundance: many; CDR3nt: TGCAGTGCTAGAGGACATCGGGGATGGGAGACCCAGTACTTC; CDR3aa: CSARGHRGWETQYF